This TCR beta chain stems from a study of T-cell reconstitution after alpha-beta-depleted transplantation in children. For TCRbeta, the library was prepared with unique molecular identifiers. MiXCR, run by TCRdb on the PCR reads, gives a single entry per CDR3 protein. The sample consists of hundreds of thousands of distinct CDR3 sequences, under 15% of them appearing once. Looked up from germline, CDR1 is LGHNA and CDR2 is YSLEER. This CDR3 comprises 15 residues. The germline V and J ends were trimmed by 0 bases and 5 bases, with 13 bases remaining between them. This clonotype was obtained from a human donor who donated a stem cell graft to a child with combined immunodeficiency. The specimen was PBMCs from the stem cell graft donor, collected from the stem cell graft. The chain carries TRBV4-3 and TRBJ2-5; D unresolved. The CDR3 nucleotides are TGCGCCAGCAGCCAAGATCAAGGAATTCGGGAGACCCAGTACTTC. It is translated as CASSQDQGIRETQYF.